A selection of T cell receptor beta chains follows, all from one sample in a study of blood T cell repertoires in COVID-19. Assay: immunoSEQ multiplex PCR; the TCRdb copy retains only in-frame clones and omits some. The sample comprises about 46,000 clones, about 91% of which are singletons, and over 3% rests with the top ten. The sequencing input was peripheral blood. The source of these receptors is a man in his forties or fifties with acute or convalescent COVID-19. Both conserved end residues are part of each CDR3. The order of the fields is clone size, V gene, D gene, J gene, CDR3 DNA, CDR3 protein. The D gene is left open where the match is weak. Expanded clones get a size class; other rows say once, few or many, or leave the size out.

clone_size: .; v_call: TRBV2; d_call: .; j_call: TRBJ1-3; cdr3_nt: TGTGCCAGCAATTTCGCAGGCTCTGGAAACACCATATATTTT; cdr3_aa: CASNFAGSGNTIYF
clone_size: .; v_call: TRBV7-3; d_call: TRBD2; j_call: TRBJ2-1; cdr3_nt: TGTGCCAGCAGCCCCCAGGCGGGGGGGGCCTACAATGAGCAGTTCTTC; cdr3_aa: CASSPQAGGAYNEQFF
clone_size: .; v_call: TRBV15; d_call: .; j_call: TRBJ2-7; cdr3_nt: TGTGCCACCAGCAGAGATCGGCGGACACTGTACTTC; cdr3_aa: CATSRDRRTLYF
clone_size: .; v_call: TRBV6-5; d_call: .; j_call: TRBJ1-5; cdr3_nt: TGTGCCAGCAGTTCGACATCCCAGGCGAGCAATCAGCCCCAGCATTTT; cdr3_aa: CASSSTSQASNQPQHF
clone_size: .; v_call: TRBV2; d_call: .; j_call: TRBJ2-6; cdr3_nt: TGTGCCAGCAGTGATAATTCGGCGGCTGGGGCCAACGTCCTGACTTTC; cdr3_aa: CASSDNSAAGANVLTF
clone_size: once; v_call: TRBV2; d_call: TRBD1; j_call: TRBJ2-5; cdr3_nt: TGTGCCAGCAGTGATCGGACAGGGGGGGAGACCCAGTACTTC; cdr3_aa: CASSDRTGGETQYF
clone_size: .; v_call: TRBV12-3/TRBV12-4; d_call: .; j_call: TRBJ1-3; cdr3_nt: TGTGCCAGCAGTGACTACAGGGTGCACACCATATATTTT; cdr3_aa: CASSDYRVHTIYF
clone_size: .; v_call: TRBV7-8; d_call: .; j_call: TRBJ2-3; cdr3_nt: TGTGCCAGCAGCTTCCGGGACAACACAGATACGCAGTATTTT; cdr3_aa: CASSFRDNTDTQYF
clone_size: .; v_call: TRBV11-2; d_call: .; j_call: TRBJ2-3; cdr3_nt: TGTGCCAGCAGCTTATCGTTGAGCACAGATACGCAGTATTTT; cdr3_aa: CASSLSLSTDTQYF
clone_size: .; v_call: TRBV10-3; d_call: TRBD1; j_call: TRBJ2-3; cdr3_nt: TGTGCCATCAGGGGGACCGGGACAGGGGCCCCGACTACCACAGATACGCAGTATTTT; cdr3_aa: CAIRGTGTGAPTTTDTQYF
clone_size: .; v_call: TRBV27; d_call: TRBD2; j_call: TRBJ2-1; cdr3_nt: TGTGCCAGCAGTCCTATAGCGGGTGTGTACAATGAGCAGTTCTTC; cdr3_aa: CASSPIAGVYNEQFF
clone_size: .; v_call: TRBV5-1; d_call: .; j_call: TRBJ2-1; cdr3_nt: TGCGCCAGCAGCTTGGACCCGGTGGTCAATGAGCAGTTCTTC; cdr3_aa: CASSLDPVVNEQFF
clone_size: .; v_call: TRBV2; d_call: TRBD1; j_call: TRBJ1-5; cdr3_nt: TGTGCCAGCAGTGTGGAAACAGGGGATCAGCCCCAGCATTTT; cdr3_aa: CASSVETGDQPQHF
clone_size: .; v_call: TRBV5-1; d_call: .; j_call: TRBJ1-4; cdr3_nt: TGCGCCAGCAGCTTGGACAGGAGTGGGTCTAATGAAAAACTGTTTTTT; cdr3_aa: CASSLDRSGSNEKLFF
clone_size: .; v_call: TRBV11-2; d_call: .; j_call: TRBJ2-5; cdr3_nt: TGTGCCAGCAGCTTACCCCGGGAGGGGGCGGGCGAAAGGGTAGAGACCCAGTACTTC; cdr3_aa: CASSLPREGAGERVETQYF
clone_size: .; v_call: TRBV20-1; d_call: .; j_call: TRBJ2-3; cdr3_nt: TGCAGCAGAAAAGCAGGAGATACGCAGTATTTT; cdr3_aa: CSRKAGDTQYF
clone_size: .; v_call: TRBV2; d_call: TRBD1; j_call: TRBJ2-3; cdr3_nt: TGTGCCAGCGGGGACAGGGGACCAGATACGCAGTATTTT; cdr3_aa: CASGDRGPDTQYF
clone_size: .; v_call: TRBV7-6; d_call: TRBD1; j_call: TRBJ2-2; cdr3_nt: TGTGCCAGCAGCTTAGTAGGTTGGACAGGGACGGCCGGGGAGCTGTTTTTT; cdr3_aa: CASSLVGWTGTAGELFF
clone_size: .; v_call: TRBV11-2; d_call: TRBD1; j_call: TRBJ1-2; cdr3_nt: TGTGCCAGCAGCCCCCGACAGGGTCGTGGCTACACCTTC; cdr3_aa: CASSPRQGRGYTF
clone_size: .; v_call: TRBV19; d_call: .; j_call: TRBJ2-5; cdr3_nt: TGTGCCAGTAGTATGTATAGCTTGGGGGGAGAGACCCAGTACTTC; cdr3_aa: CASSMYSLGGETQYF
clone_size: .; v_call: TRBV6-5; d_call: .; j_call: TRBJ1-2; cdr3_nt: TGTGCCAGCAGTTACGACACGAACTATGGCTACACCTTC; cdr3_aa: CASSYDTNYGYTF
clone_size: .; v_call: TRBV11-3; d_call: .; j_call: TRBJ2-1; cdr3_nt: TGTGCCAGCAGCCAAGGGAGCTACAATGAGCAGTTCTTC; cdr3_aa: CASSQGSYNEQFF